Listed below are T cell receptor beta chains from one sample, sequenced in a study of T-cell reconstitution after alpha-beta-depleted transplantation in children. A single record per CDR3 protein comes from TCRdb applying MiXCR to the PCR reads. This table has 90,000 to 130,000 distinct CDR3 sequences, about 6% appearing once. The input for sequencing was PBMCs, mostly from graft donor cells, taken 360 days after TCRalphabeta/CD19-depleted stem cell transplant. The receptor source for this set is a male patient between 2 and 10 years old who had a stem cell transplant for acute lymphoblastic leukemia, so the T cells may come from the graft donor. The CDR3 runs from the conserved cysteine through the conserved F or W. Fields, in order: clone size, J gene, V gene, D gene, CDR3 DNA, CDR3 protein. A D gene is named only where the DNA matches it firmly. The size entry is marked missing in some rows and otherwise reads once, few, many or a size class.

size: -; J: TRBJ1-5; V: TRBV9; D: -; DNA: TGTGCCAGCAGCGTGGGGGGCAGGAGTCAGCCCCAGCATTTT; CDR3: CASSVGGRSQPQHF
size: few; J: TRBJ2-2; V: TRBV4-3; D: TRBD1; DNA: TGCGCCAGCAGCCAAGAACCGACAGGGGGAACCGGGGAGCTGTTTTTT; CDR3: CASSQEPTGGTGELFF
size: many; J: TRBJ2-7; V: TRBV29-1; D: -; DNA: TGCAGCGCCCGGACACTGTCGGAGCAGTACTTC; CDR3: CSARTLSEQYF
size: few; J: TRBJ2-1; V: TRBV7-9; D: TRBD2; DNA: TGTGCCATACCTTTGGCGGGAGGAAGCAATGAGCAGTTCTTC; CDR3: CAIPLAGGSNEQFF
size: many; J: TRBJ2-5; V: TRBV11-2; D: TRBD2; DNA: TGTGCCAGCAGCCCTAGCCCGGATGCGGGGGAGTACTTC; CDR3: CASSPSPDAGEYF
size: few; J: TRBJ2-1; V: TRBV11-2; D: TRBD2; DNA: TGTGCCAGCAGCTTAGGCGGGAGAACGGCCGATGAGCAGTTCTTC; CDR3: CASSLGGRTADEQFF
size: many; J: TRBJ1-1; V: TRBV4-3; D: TRBD1; DNA: TGCGCCAGCAGCCACGACCCGGGACAGGGGCGAGCTTTCTTT; CDR3: CASSHDPGQGRAFF
size: many; J: TRBJ1-1; V: TRBV3-1; D: TRBD1; DNA: TGTGCCAGCAGCCCCTTGCGACAGGGGTTTGTTCCGGGAGCTTTCTTT; CDR3: CASSPLRQGFVPGAFF
size: many; J: TRBJ2-1; V: TRBV7-9; D: -; DNA: TGTGCCAGCAGCCGTGAGTCGGGTCACAATGAGCAGTTCTTC; CDR3: CASSRESGHNEQFF
size: few; J: TRBJ1-1; V: TRBV7-9; D: TRBD1; DNA: TGTGCCAGCAGCCCCGGACAGGGTAGGAACACTGAAGCTTTCTTT; CDR3: CASSPGQGRNTEAFF
size: many; J: TRBJ2-5; V: TRBV11-1; D: -; DNA: TGTGCCAGCAGCTTGGGGACCTGGACCATGTACCAAGAGACCCAGTACTTC; CDR3: CASSLGTWTMYQETQYF
size: few; J: TRBJ1-4; V: TRBV6-5; D: -; DNA: TGTGCCAGCAGTTACGGCAGGGCGGATGAAAAACTGTTTTTT; CDR3: CASSYGRADEKLFF
size: many; J: TRBJ2-7; V: TRBV21-1; D: -; DNA: TGTGCCAGCAGCAAAGGGAAGGGTATAGGGTCCTACGAGCAGTACTTC; CDR3: CASSKGKGIGSYEQYF
size: many; J: TRBJ2-1; V: TRBV28; D: TRBD2; DNA: TGTGCCAGCAGTTCCCGACTAGCGAGTTCCTCCTACAATGAGCAGTTCTTC; CDR3: CASSSRLASSSYNEQFF
size: few; J: TRBJ2-2; V: TRBV28; D: TRBD1; DNA: TGTGCCAGCAGTTTATTTTCTGGACAGGGGCCCGGGGAGCTGTTTTTT; CDR3: CASSLFSGQGPGELFF
size: few; J: TRBJ2-7; V: TRBV7-2; D: TRBD2; DNA: TGTGCCAGCAGCCCCCTAGCGGGGGGGCCTCGGGAGCAGTACTTC; CDR3: CASSPLAGGPREQYF
size: few; J: TRBJ1-2; V: TRBV16; D: -; DNA: TGTGCCAGCAGCCAAGGGAGGAATGGCTACACCTTC; CDR3: CASSQGRNGYTF
size: -; J: TRBJ2-2; V: TRBV7-3; D: TRBD2; DNA: TGTGCCAGCAGCCCAAGCGGGGGTAACACCGGGGAGCTGTTTTTT; CDR3: CASSPSGGNTGELFF
size: many; J: TRBJ1-1; V: TRBV9; D: -; DNA: TGTGCCAGCACCCTGGGCAGCCGCATGAACACTGAAGCTTTCTTT; CDR3: CASTLGSRMNTEAFF
size: many; J: TRBJ2-3; V: TRBV24-1; D: -; DNA: TGTGCCACCAGTGATTTGAGTAGCGCAGATTACACAGATACGCAGTATTTT; CDR3: CATSDLSSADYTDTQYF
size: -; J: TRBJ1-2; V: TRBV29-1; D: -; DNA: TGCAGCGTCCAACAGTCTAGTTATGGCTACACCTTC; CDR3: CSVQQSSYGYTF
size: -; J: TRBJ2-7; V: TRBV7-2; D: -; DNA: TGTGCCAGCAGCTTGAGTAGCGGAAGCTCCTACGAGCAGTACTTC; CDR3: CASSLSSGSSYEQYF